A selection of T cell receptor beta chains follows, all from one sample in a study of T-cell reconstitution after alpha-beta-depleted transplantation in children. TCRdb re-called the PCR reads through MiXCR, storing one row per CDR3 protein. Seen here are about 340,000 distinct CDR3 sequences, 15% to 20% observed once, and the top ten hold around 41%. Specimen: PBMCs, mostly from graft donor cells, collected 360 days after TCRalphabeta/CD19-depleted stem cell transplant. Receptor source: a male patient between 2 and 10 years old who had a stem cell transplant for acute lymphoblastic leukemia, so the T cells may come from the graft donor. CDR3s include the opening cysteine and the closing phenylalanine or tryptophan. D genes are given only for firm matches. The size field is filled for only some rows; it gives once, few, many or a size class.

CDR3: CASSLPELAGAKDTQYF; DNA: TGTGCCAGCAGTTTGCCAGAACTAGCGGGAGCTAAAGATACGCAGTATTTT; D: TRBD2; J: TRBJ2-3; V: TRBV12-3/TRBV12-4; size: few
CDR3: CSARRPADYGYTF; DNA: TGCAGTGCTAGACGGCCCGCGGACTATGGCTACACCTTC; D: .; J: TRBJ1-2; V: TRBV20-1; size: .
CDR3: CATSGGDRVNEKLFF; DNA: TGTGCCACCAGCGGAGGGGACAGAGTTAATGAAAAACTGTTTTTT; D: TRBD1; J: TRBJ1-4; V: TRBV15; size: .
CDR3: CASSLGASASTDTQYF; DNA: TGCGCCAGCAGCTTGGGGGCTAGCGCTAGCACAGATACGCAGTATTTT; D: .; J: TRBJ2-3; V: TRBV5-1; size: few
CDR3: CASSSDRRYEQYF; DNA: TGTGCCAGCAGCTCGGACAGGCGCTACGAGCAGTACTTC; D: TRBD1; J: TRBJ2-7; V: TRBV5-6; size: .
CDR3: CASSLGLPGYEQYF; DNA: TGTGCCAGCAGTTTAGGACTGCCTGGCTACGAGCAGTACTTC; D: .; J: TRBJ2-7; V: TRBV12-3/TRBV12-4; size: few
CDR3: CASSRGETGELFF; DNA: TGTGCCAGCTCAAGGGGGGAGACCGGGGAGCTGTTTTTT; D: .; J: TRBJ2-2; V: TRBV18; size: few
CDR3: CASSLYGRSGANVLTF; DNA: TGTGCCAGCAGTTTATACGGACGCTCTGGGGCCAACGTCCTGACTTTC; D: .; J: TRBJ2-6; V: TRBV28; size: few
CDR3: CSAYGPRTGAYNEQFF; DNA: TGCAGCGCCTACGGGCCGAGAACAGGCGCCTACAATGAGCAGTTCTTC; D: .; J: TRBJ2-1; V: TRBV29-1; size: many
CDR3: CASSLATSGRAGSTNEQFF; DNA: TGCGCCAGCAGCTTAGCGACTAGCGGGAGGGCCGGGTCCACCAATGAGCAGTTCTTC; D: TRBD2; J: TRBJ2-1; V: TRBV5-1; size: many
CDR3: CASSYGMGVSYEQYF; DNA: TGTGCCAGCAGTTACGGGATGGGGGTTTCCTACGAGCAGTACTTC; D: .; J: TRBJ2-7; V: TRBV6-5; size: few
CDR3: CASSGPPSYNEQFF; DNA: TGTGCCAGCAGCGGCCCCCCCTCCTACAATGAGCAGTTCTTC; D: .; J: TRBJ2-1; V: TRBV9; size: few
CDR3: CSVEGTGASVGYNEQFF; DNA: TGCAGCGTTGAGGGGACAGGGGCTTCCGTAGGCTACAATGAGCAGTTCTTC; D: TRBD1; J: TRBJ2-1; V: TRBV29-1; size: .
CDR3: CASSYSYTKTQYF; DNA: TGTGCCAGCAGTTACTCATACACGAAGACCCAGTACTTC; D: .; J: TRBJ2-5; V: TRBV6-2/TRBV6-3; size: .